The TCR beta chain described here comes from a study of identical twins. cDNA carried unique molecular identifiers, and a universal primer site was added by template switching. Each CDR3 protein gets one entry after TCRdb re-called the 5' RACE reads with MiXCR. The sample yields just over 450,000 distinct CDR3 sequences, approximately 15% seen once. The CDR3 is 14 residues long. Trimming stripped 4 bases from V and 4 bases from J, with 11 bases between. Germline assignment: CDR1 SGHKS and CDR2 YYEKEE (reference sequence). Study-wide results and limits: Weaker excess twin sharing was seen among beta out-of-frame sequences.

Comment on this clonotype: What it binds is unknown.

The sample also formed part of further work on yellow fever vaccine responses in identical twins.

Sample: CD4+ T cells sorted from blood. J is TRBJ2-2 and V is TRBV5-5; the D gene is possibly TRBD1 (6 bases). The clonotype originates from a woman aged 18-29 years in good health. CDR3 protein: CASSPGQITGELFF. In DNA, the CDR3 is TGTGCCAGCAGCCCCGGACAGATCACCGGGGAGCTGTTTTTT. The complete variable domain, with remaining parts taken from reference TRBV5-5 and TRBJ2-2, reads DAGVTQSPTHLIKTRGQQVTLRCSPISGHKSVSWYQQVLGQGPQFIFQYYEKEERGRGNFPDRFSARQFPNYSSELNVNALLLGDSALYLCASSPGQITGELFFGEGSRLTVL.